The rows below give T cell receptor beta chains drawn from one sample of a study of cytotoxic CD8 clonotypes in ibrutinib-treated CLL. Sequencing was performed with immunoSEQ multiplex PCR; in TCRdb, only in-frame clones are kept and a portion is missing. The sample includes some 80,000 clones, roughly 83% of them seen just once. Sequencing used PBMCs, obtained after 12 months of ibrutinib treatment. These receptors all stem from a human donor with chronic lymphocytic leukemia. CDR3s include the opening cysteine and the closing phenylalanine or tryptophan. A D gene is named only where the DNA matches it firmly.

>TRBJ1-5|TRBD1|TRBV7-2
CASSFTGGASNQPQHF
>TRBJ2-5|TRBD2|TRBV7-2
CASSLLAGEGTQYF
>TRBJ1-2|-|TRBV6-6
CATYREGLGGYGYTF
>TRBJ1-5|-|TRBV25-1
CASSESGRGGNQPQHF
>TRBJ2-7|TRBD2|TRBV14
CASSRRGLAATYEQYF
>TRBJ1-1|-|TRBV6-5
CASSYSDGYGTEAFF
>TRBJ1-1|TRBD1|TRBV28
CASSPSDRDGAEAFF
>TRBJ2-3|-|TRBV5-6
CASSFAPGDTQYF
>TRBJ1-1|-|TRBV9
CASSPRIQDTEAFF
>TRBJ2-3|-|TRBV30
CAWSVNLSPLTDTQYF
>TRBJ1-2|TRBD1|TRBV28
CASSFSRGPGYGYTF
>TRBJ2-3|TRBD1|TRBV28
CATRENRGVQADTQYF
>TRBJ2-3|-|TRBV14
CASSQQQSTQYF
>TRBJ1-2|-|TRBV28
CASKLGGPNYGYTF
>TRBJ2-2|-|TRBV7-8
CASSLGGTGELFF
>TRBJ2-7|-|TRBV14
CASSTARGRTSGEQYF
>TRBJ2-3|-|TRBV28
CASSLRGAVSNTQYF
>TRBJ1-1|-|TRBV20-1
CSASDVEAFF
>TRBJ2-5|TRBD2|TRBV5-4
CASSLAVSGALGTQYF
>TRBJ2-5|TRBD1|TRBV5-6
CASSPPNRGVQYF
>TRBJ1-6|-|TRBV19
CASSPQGMGSPLHF
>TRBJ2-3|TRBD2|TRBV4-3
CASSPGGGGSTDTQYF
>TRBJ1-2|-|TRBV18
CASSPEGPTYGYTF
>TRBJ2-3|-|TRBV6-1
CASGQDLADTQYF
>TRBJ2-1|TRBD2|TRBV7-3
CASSTTGTSGRIDEQFF
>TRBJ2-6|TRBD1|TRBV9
CASSVTTGTGSGANVLTF